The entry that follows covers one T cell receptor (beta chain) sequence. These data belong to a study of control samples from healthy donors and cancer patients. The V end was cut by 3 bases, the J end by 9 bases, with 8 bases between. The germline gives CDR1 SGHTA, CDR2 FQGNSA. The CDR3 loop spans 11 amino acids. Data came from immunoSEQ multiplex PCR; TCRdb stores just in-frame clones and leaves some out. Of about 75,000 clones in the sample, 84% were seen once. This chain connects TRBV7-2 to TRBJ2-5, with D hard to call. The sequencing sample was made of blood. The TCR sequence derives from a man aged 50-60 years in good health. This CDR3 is CASSLRSAQYF. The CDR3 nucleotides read TGTGCCAGCAGCTTGAGGTCGGCCCAGTACTTC.